The source of this T cell receptor (beta chain) is a study of T cell responses to AZD1222 COVID-19 vaccine. Overall study results and limits: Repertoire samples came only from after the peak T cell response. Spike-specific TCR repertoires showed rising breadth and depth after two AZD1222 doses. Females outnumbered males among donors, who were mostly white British; clonal diversity was possibly underestimated. Just 5 to 7 AZD1222 recipients were seropositive at baseline.

The CDR3 spans 17 residues. CDR1 MNHNS and CDR2 SASEGT come from the germline V gene. J lost 2 bases, V lost 4 bases, and 11 bases had no gene match. TCRdb keeps only in-frame clones here, not all; method: immunoSEQ multiplex PCR. The sample includes more than 100,000 clones, 80% to 90% seen only once; the top ten take around 3.3%. A word on this clone: What it binds is not known.

The chain carries TRBV6-1 and TRBJ1-5; 7 bases match TRBD1. The receptor's source is an adult in good health. The sample in question was peripheral blood, obtained on day 0 of AZD1222 vaccination. The CDR3: CASSARGQLDGNQPQHF. DNA for the CDR3: TGTGCCAGCAGTGCAAGGGGGCAGTTGGATGGCAATCAGCCCCAGCATTTT.